Presented here are 3 T cell receptor beta chains from one specimen sequenced in a study of T cells in localized non-small cell lung cancer. Profiling relied on immunoSEQ multiplex PCR, and the TCRdb table lists in-frame clones only, not all of them. The top ten clones hold less than 9% of a sample with about 36,000 clones, around nine tenths of them seen once. Material: peripheral blood, obtained before any cancer treatment. The receptors come from a woman aged 35 to 70 with stage I lung adenocarcinoma.

The chain's CDR3 is CASSWVAGPTYEQYF. In DNA form, the CDR3 reads TGTGCCAGCAGCTGGGTCGCAGGCCCCACCTACGAGCAGTACTTC. The V gene is TRBV5-5, the J gene TRBJ2-7; D gene unclear. The CDR3 contains 15 residues. Germline V gene sequence: CDR1 SGHKS, CDR2 YYEKEE (reference sequence). Trimming removed 3 bases from V and 2 bases from J, with 15 bases in between.

The V call is TRBV5-1, the J call TRBJ1-1, with D hard to call. The CDR3 consists of 14 residues. Trimming pared 4 bases from V and 6 bases from J, leaving 16 bases between. Germline lookup yields CDR1 SGHRS and CDR2 YFSETQ. CDR3 region: CASSPRELLAEAFF. CDR3 coding DNA: TGCGCCAGCAGCCCCCGGGAGCTGCTGGCTGAAGCTTTCTTT.

The rearrangement uses TRBV4-2 and TRBJ1-1, with 10 bases lining up with TRBD1. Germline assignment: CDR1 LGHNA and CDR2 YNFKEQ. The CDR3 covers 15 residues. Losses at the gene ends were 1 base for V and 10 bases for J; bases not matched to a gene: 9. CDR3 in DNA: TGTGCCAGCAGCCAAGTTCGCGACAGGGGGCGCAGAGCTTTCTTT. Translating it yields CASSQVRDRGRRAFF.